Listed here are 27 T cell receptor beta chains from one sample, sequenced in a study of technical replicates of blood from a handful of donors. The method was immunoSEQ multiplex PCR; TCRdb's version includes in-frame clones alone and lacks a portion of them. The sample consists of under 95,000 clones, roughly 91% of them appearing once. The sequenced sample consisted of T cells isolated from PBMCs. All receptors come from a human donor in good health. Some clones in this sample may be carry-over from other donors' samples.

Here the CDR3 DNA reads TGTGCCAGCAGTCCCCGACAGAACGAGCAGTACTTC. It yields the protein CASSPRQNEQYF. J is TRBJ2-7 and V is TRBV11-3, with D possibly matching TRBD1 (5 bases). The CDR3 length is 12 residues. V was shortened by 6 bases and J by 5 bases, with 11 bases between the two germline ends. The germline CDR1 and CDR2 sequences are SGHNT and YENEEA.

The chain recombines TRBV28 with TRBJ1-5, with 9 bases identical to TRBD1. The germline V gene has CDR1 MDHEN and CDR2 SYDVKM. J lost 7 bases, V lost 1 base, and 8 bases had no gene match. The CDR3 loop spans 16 amino acids. This chain's CDR3 is CASSLFGTGQGQPQHF. The DNA of the CDR3 is TGTGCCAGCAGTTTATTCGGGACAGGGCAGGGGCAGCCCCAGCATTTT.

The chain combines TRBV7-8 with TRBJ1-6, with D hard to call. V dropped 0 bases and J dropped 6 bases, with 9 bases sitting between them. Germline CDR1 reads SGHVS; CDR2 reads FQNEAQ. The CDR3 is made up of 15 amino acids. The CDR3 sequence is CASSLASGRNSPLHF. As DNA, the CDR3 is TGTGCCAGCAGCTTAGCGAGCGGCCGTAATTCACCCCTCCACTTT.

This chain connects TRBV30 to TRBJ1-1; D is ambiguous. The length of the CDR3 is 14 residues. The ends were cut back, 0 bases at V and 4 bases at J, with 12 bases in the middle. Germline lookup yields CDR1 GTSNPN and CDR2 SVGIG (reference sequence). CDR3 nucleotide sequence: TGTGCCTGGAGTGTAAGCAGAGGGCTCACTGAAGCTTTCTTT. This gives the protein CAWSVSRGLTEAFF.

The rearrangement joins TRBV7-2 to TRBJ2-7; 8 nucleotides match TRBD1. The CDR3 runs 15 residues. CDR1 and CDR2 (germline): SGHTA, FQGNSA. Germline trimming cut 1 base from V and 3 bases from J; bases unmatched to any gene: 5. The CDR3 region has the DNA TGTGCCAGCAGCTTAGACAGGGGGTCGGGCTACGAGCAGTACTTC. Translating it yields CASSLDRGSGYEQYF.

The sample holds a few counts of this clone. The V and J genes are TRBV4-2 and TRBJ1-5, with a possible D match to TRBD1 (6 bases). The CDR3 is 15 residues long. Per the germline V gene, CDR1 is LGHNA and CDR2 is YNFKEQ. Between the trimmed V and J ends, which lost 4 bases and 6 bases, there was a span of 16 bases. CDR3 residues: CASSLKQGISQPQHF. The DNA of the CDR3 is TGTGCCAGCAGCCTCAAACAGGGAATCTCTCAGCCCCAGCATTTT.

The chain recombines TRBV5-1 with TRBJ2-1; D gene ambiguous. The CDR3 sequence is 13 residues long. V gave up 0 bases and J gave up 7 bases, with 8 bases separating them. Germline V gives CDR1 SGHRS, CDR2 YFSETQ. The CDR3 coding sequence is TGCGCCAGCAGCTTGGTTGGCGGTAATGAGCAGTTCTTC. It translates to CASSLVGGNEQFF.

This clone was seen just once. This chain links TRBV10-2 with TRBJ2-7, with TRBD2 identical over 7 bases. J gave up 4 bases and V 2 bases, and 5 bases lay outside the gene matches. The CDR3 is 14 residues long. Germline V gene lookup returns CDR1 WSHSY and CDR2 SAAADI. The CDR3, as DNA: TGCGCCAGCAGTGAGGCGGGGGTGTCTTACGAGCAGTACTTC. Translating gives CASSEAGVSYEQYF.

This clone was seen only a few times. The junction and the germline gene differ at one end; a read error may be behind it. This chain links TRBV19 with TRBJ2-3; TRBD2 agrees at 9 bases. Germline V gives CDR1 LNHDA, CDR2 SQIVND (reference sequence). This CDR3 has 13 residues. Here the CDR3 reads CASSGTSRDTQYF. CDR3 DNA: TGTGCCAGTAGTGGGACTAGCAGAGATACGCAGTATTTT.

The genes are TRBV4-1 and TRBJ1-2; a weak D match, TRBD1 (5 bases). Trimming left V 4 bases short and J 8 bases short, with 26 bases between. The germline V gene has CDR1 MGHRA and CDR2 YSYEKL. The CDR3 has 17 amino acids. The CDR3 here is CASSRQITGTAPWGYTF. The DNA for the CDR3 is TGCGCCAGCAGCCGACAGATCACCGGGACTGCCCCATGGGGCTACACCTTC.

The chain has TRBV7-9 and TRBJ2-2; D gene unclear. The CDR3 has 15 residues. Trimming shortened V by 4 bases and J by 6 bases, and 15 bases separated the two germline ends. Germline CDR1 is SEHNR and CDR2 is FQNEAQ (reference sequence). For the CDR3, the DNA is TGTGCCAGCAGCTCCGCAGAGGTAAAGGCCGGGGAGCTGTTTTTT. The encoded protein is CASSSAEVKAGELFF.

This chain links TRBV25-1 with TRBJ1-2; 7 nucleotides line up with TRBD1. The junction had 5 bases not matched to a gene; V was cut back by 7 bases and J by 3 bases. This CDR3 is 13 amino acids long. Germline loops: CDR1 MGHDK, CDR2 SYGVNS. The CDR3 nucleotides read TGTGCCAGCACCGGGACAGAGTACTATGGCTACACCTTC. Translation gives CASTGTEYYGYTF.

Here the CDR3 DNA reads TGTGCCACAACAGGTCCCACAGATACGCAGTATTTT. It is translated as CATTGPTDTQYF. This chain connects TRBV10-3 to TRBJ2-3; maybe TRBD1 (5 bases). Germline CDR1 reads ENHRY; CDR2 reads SYGVKD. CDR3 length: 12 amino acids. Trimming removed 10 bases from V and 2 bases from J, with 10 bases in between.

About this clone: Compared with germline, one end of the junction differs, possibly owing to a read error. This chain joins TRBV6-6 and TRBJ2-7, with TRBD2 identical over 8 bases. The CDR3 has 15 residues. Germline V gives CDR1 MNHNY, CDR2 SVGAGI (reference sequence). For the CDR3, the DNA is TGTGCCAGCAGCTACTCCAGCGGGGGATCCTACGAGCAGTACTTC. Amino acid sequence: CASSYSSGGSYEQYF.

This chain uses TRBV30 with TRBJ1-3, with D maybe TRBD1 (5 bases). Germline lookup yields CDR1 GTSNPN and CDR2 SVGIG (reference sequence). This CDR3 region has 13 residues. Trimming shortened V by 2 bases and J by 4 bases, and 9 bases separated the two germline ends. DNA for the CDR3: TGTGCCTGGAGTTGGGGGGGAGGAAACACCATATATTTT. Its translation is CAWSWGGGNTIYF.

V usage is TRBV4-1 and J usage is TRBJ2-3; possible D gene TRBD2, 5 bases. Trimming removed 8 bases at V and 6 bases at J, with 24 bases between. The CDR3 spans 16 residues. CDR1 and CDR2 from the germline V gene are MGHRA and YSYEKL. DNA for the CDR3: TGCGCCAGCTCGTTGATGGCGGGTTCAACCCCCGATACGCAGTATTTT. This sequence encodes CASSLMAGSTPDTQYF.

The rearrangement uses TRBV9 and TRBJ1-1; maybe TRBD1 (5 bases). V gave up 3 bases and J gave up 11 bases, with 14 bases separating them. This CDR3 has 12 amino acids. CDR1 and CDR2 (germline): SGDLS, YYNGEE. The CDR3, as DNA: TGTGCCAGCAGCGCCCCGATCGGGGGGGCTTTCTTT. Protein: CASSAPIGGAFF.

The chain recombines TRBV9 with TRBJ2-5; TRBD1 is a possible D gene (6 bases). This CDR3 comprises 14 residues. V was shortened by 3 bases and J by 2 bases, with 11 bases between the two germline ends. The germline gives CDR1 SGDLS, CDR2 YYNGEE. This CDR3 is CASSAQQGQETQYF. For the CDR3, the DNA is TGTGCCAGCAGCGCACAACAGGGACAAGAGACCCAGTACTTC.

This chain links TRBV28 with TRBJ1-3; D ambiguous. This CDR3 comprises 15 residues. Germline CDR1 and CDR2: MDHEN and SYDVKM. Trimming took off 6 bases at V and 0 bases at J, with 12 bases between the two ends. The CDR3 protein is CASRRQQSSGNTIYF. CDR3 bases: TGTGCCAGCAGGCGACAACAAAGCTCTGGAAACACCATATATTTT. The full variable domain, completed using reference TRBV28 and TRBJ1-3, is DVKVTQSSRYLVKRTGEKVFLECVQDMDHENMFWYRQDPGLGLRLIYFSYDVKMKEKGDIPEGYSVSREKKERFSLILESASTNQTSMYLCASRRQQSSGNTIYFGEGSWLTVV.

V is TRBV5-4 and J is TRBJ2-1; possible D gene TRBD2, 7 bases. The V and J ends lost 5 bases and 5 bases respectively, with 17 bases between them. The CDR3 covers 15 residues. CDR1 is SGHNT, CDR2 YYREEE, per germline (reference sequence). CDR3 sequence reads: CASSPQGGGDNEQFF. The CDR3 coding sequence is TGTGCCAGCAGTCCCCAGGGAGGGGGGGACAATGAGCAGTTCTTC.

The rearrangement joins TRBV30 to TRBJ1-5; possible D gene TRBD1, 6 bases. CDR1 GTSNPN and CDR2 SVGIG come from the germline V gene (reference sequence). CDR3 length: 14 amino acids. V was cut by 2 bases and J by 1 base, with 9 bases left in between. This chain's CDR3 is CAWSMGQSNQPQHF. The CDR3 nucleotides are TGTGCCTGGAGTATGGGACAAAGCAATCAGCCCCAGCATTTT.

As to this clone: A junction boundary mismatches the germline segment, possibly from a read error. The V and J genes are TRBV27 and TRBJ1-2, with D tentatively TRBD1 (5 bases). This CDR3 contains 14 residues. Germline loops: CDR1 MNHEY, CDR2 SMNVEV (reference sequence). CDR3 coding DNA: TGTGCCAGCAGTTCCTGGACGGGGGACTATAGCTACACCTTC. This encodes CASSSWTGDYSYTF.

This sequence joins TRBV7-6 and TRBJ2-1; TRBD2 matches at 7 bases. The CDR3 is 15 amino acids. The germline V gene has CDR1 SGHVS and CDR2 FNYEAQ. Unmatched junction bases numbered 14, after V lost 5 bases and J lost 10 bases. The CDR3 nucleotides read TGTGCCAGCAGCCACCCGGGGGAGGGCCGTAAGGAGCAGTTCTTC. Encoded protein: CASSHPGEGRKEQFF.

This chain links TRBV6-5 with TRBJ2-7; a possible D gene is TRBD2 (6 bases). The CDR3 covers 14 residues. Trimming left V 5 bases short and J 6 bases short, with 17 bases between. CDR1 is MNHEY and CDR2 is SVGAGI in the germline V gene. CDR3 in DNA: TGTGCCAGCAGTATTGGAGGGGTTGGCCGCGAGCAGTACTTC. This codes for CASSIGGVGREQYF.

V usage is TRBV7-9 and J usage is TRBJ2-7; D is perhaps TRBD1 (7 bases). The CDR3 has 14 residues. The V gene's germline CDR1 is SEHNR and CDR2 FQNEAQ (reference sequence). V lost 1 base and J lost 7, with 14 bases in between. The CDR3 region is CASSLVDREEEQYF. CDR3 nucleotide sequence: TGTGCCAGCAGCTTAGTTGACAGGGAGGAAGAGCAGTACTTC.

The rearrangement links TRBV7-5 to TRBJ2-7; TRBD1 is the table's D call, not checked against the DNA. TRBV7-5 is a documented pseudogene. This CDR3 comprises 15 residues. This CDR3 is CVRSFTGTGCYEQYF. DNA for the CDR3: TGTGTCAGAAGCTTTACCGGGACAGGGTGCTACGAGCAGTACTTC.

This sequence joins TRBV5-4 and TRBJ2-6; tentatively, D is TRBD2 (6 bases). Trimming took 9 bases from V and 1 from J, leaving 14 bases between them. Germline V CDR1 and CDR2: SGHNT, YYREEE (reference sequence). The CDR3 contains 15 residues. The CDR3 loop reads CATRESRSGANVLTF. In nucleotides, the CDR3 is TGTGCCACCCGGGAGTCGAGATCTGGGGCCAACGTCCTGACTTTC.